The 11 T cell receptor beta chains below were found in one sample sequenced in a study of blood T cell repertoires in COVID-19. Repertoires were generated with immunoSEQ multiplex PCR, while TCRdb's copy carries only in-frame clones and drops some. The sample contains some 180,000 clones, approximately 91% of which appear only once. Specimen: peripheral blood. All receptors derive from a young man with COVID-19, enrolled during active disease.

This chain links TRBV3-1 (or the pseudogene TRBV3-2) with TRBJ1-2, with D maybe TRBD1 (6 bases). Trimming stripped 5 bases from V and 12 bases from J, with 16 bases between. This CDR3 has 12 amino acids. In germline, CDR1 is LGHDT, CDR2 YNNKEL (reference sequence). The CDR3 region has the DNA TGTGCCAGCAGCTCTTTCCGCGGGGGCGACACCTTC. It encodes CASSSFRGGDTF.

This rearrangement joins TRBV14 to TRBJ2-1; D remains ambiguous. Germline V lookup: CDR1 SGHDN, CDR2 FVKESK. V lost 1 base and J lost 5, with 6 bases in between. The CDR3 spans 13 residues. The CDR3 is CASSQAGNNEQFF. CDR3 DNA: TGTGCCAGCAGCCAAGCAGGAAACAATGAGCAGTTCTTC.

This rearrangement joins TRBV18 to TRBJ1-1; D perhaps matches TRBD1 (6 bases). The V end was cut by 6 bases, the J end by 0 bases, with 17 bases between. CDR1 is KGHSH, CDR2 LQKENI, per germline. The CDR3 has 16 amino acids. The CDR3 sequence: CASSPQGSVLNTEAFF. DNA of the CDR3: TGTGCCAGCTCGCCTCAGGGGTCGGTTTTGAACACTGAAGCTTTCTTT.

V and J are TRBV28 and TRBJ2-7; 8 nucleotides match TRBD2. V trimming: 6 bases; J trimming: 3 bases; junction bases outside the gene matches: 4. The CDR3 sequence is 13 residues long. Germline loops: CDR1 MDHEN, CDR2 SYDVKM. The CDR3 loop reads CASRLGTSYEQYF. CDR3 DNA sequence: TGTGCCAGCAGATTGGGGACTAGCTACGAGCAGTACTTC.

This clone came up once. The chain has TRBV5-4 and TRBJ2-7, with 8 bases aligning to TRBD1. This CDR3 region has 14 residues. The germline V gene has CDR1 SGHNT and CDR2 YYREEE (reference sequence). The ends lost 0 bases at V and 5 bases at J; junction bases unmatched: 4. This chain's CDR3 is CASSLGTGYHEQYF. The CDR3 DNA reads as TGTGCCAGCAGCTTGGGGACAGGGTACCACGAGCAGTACTTC.

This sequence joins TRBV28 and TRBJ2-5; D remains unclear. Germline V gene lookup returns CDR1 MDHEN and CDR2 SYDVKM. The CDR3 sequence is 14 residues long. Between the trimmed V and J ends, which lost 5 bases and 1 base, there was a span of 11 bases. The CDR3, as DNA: TGTGCCAGCAGTCCCTATACAGCCCAAGAGACCCAGTACTTC. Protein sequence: CASSPYTAQETQYF.

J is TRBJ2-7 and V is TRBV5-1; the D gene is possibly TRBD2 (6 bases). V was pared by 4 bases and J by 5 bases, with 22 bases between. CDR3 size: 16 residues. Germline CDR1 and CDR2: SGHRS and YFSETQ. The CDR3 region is CASSLRGLLKGHEQYF. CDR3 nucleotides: TGCGCCAGCAGCCTCCGGGGACTCCTAAAAGGCCACGAGCAGTACTTC.

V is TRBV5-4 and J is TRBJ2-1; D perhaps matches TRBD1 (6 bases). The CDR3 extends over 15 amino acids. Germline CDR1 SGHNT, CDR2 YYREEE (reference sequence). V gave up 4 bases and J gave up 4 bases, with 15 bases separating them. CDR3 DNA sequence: TGTGCCAGCAGCAGTATAACAGGGACGTACAATGAGCAGTTCTTC. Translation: CASSSITGTYNEQFF.

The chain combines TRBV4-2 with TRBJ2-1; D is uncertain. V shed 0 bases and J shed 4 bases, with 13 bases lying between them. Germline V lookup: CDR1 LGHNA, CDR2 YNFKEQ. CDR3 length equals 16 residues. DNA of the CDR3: TGTGCCAGCAGCCAAGATTTGGCGGATCTATACAATGAGCAGTTCTTC. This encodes CASSQDLADLYNEQFF.

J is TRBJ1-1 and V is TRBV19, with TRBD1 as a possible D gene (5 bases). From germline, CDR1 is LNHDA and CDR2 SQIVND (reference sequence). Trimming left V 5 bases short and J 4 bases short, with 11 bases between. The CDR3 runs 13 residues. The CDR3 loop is CASSSTETTEAFF. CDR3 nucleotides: TGTGCCAGTAGTTCGACAGAGACCACTGAAGCTTTCTTT.

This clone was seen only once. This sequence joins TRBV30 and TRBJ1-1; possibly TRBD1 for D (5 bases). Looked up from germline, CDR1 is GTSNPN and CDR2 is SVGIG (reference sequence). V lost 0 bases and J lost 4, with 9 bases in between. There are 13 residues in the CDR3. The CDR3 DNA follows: TGTGCCTGGAGTGTGGAGGGGAGCACTGAAGCTTTCTTT. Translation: CAWSVEGSTEAFF. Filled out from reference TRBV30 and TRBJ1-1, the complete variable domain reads SQTIHQWPATLVQPVGSPLSLECTVEGTSNPNLYWYRQAAGRGLQLLFYSVGIGQISSEVPQNLSASRPQDRQFILSSKKLLLSDSGFYLCAWSVEGSTEAFFGQGTRLTVV.